This T cell receptor beta chain was recovered during a study of blood T cell repertoires in COVID-19. At the level of the study: PBMCs, B-cell-depleted T cells, or T cells were the source of the cDNA or gDNA that made up the material.

Using immunoSEQ multiplex PCR, the repertoire was profiled, and TCRdb retains in-frame clones only, with some absent. Of 250,000 or so clones listed, 65% to 90% are singletons. In germline, CDR1 is SGHTA, CDR2 FQGNSA. This CDR3 comprises 15 residues. V gave up 5 bases and J gave up 3 bases; unmatched junction bases: 6. Sample: peripheral blood. This receptor was taken from a man aged 40-49 years who had recovered from COVID-19. The genes are TRBV7-2 and TRBJ2-1, with 8 bases lining up with TRBD2. This CDR3 is CASSPGRGVYNEQFF. The CDR3 DNA is TGTGCCAGCAGCCCCGGGAGGGGGGTCTACAATGAGCAGTTCTTC.